This is a list of T cell receptor beta chains from one sample in a study of neoadjuvant nivolumab and ipilimumab in lung cancer. Measured with immunoSEQ multiplex PCR; TCRdb has only the in-frame clones, and not every one. The table has roughly 39,000 clones, approximately 89% seen once. Specimen: peripheral blood, collected before neoadjuvant nivolumab, alone or with ipilimumab. These receptors came from an adult with non-small cell lung cancer. Both conserved end residues are part of each CDR3. The order of the fields is V gene, D gene, clone size, J gene, CDR3 DNA, CDR3 protein. A D gene is named only where the DNA matches it firmly. Only some rows state a clone size, as once, few, many or a class for expanded clones.

TRBV18	.	.	TRBJ1-3	TGTGCCAGCTCACCACCTATTTTGGGGAGCTCTGGAAACACCATATATTTT	CASSPPILGSSGNTIYF
TRBV6-1	.	.	TRBJ1-5	TGTGCCAGCAGTCAAAAGGGTCAGCCACATCAGCCCCAGCATTTT	CASSQKGQPHQPQHF
TRBV5-4	.	.	TRBJ2-2	TGTGCCAGCGGACCCCAGACGGTGAACACCGGGGAGCTGTTTTTT	CASGPQTVNTGELFF
TRBV18	.	once	TRBJ1-1	TGTGCCAGCTCACCACGGGAACCCAACACTGAAGCTTTCTTT	CASSPREPNTEAFF
TRBV6-6	TRBD1	.	TRBJ1-2	TGTGCCAGCAGTTACTCGGGACAGGGGGCAAGTGGCTACACCTTC	CASSYSGQGASGYTF
TRBV30	.	.	TRBJ2-1	TGTGCCTGGAGTCCCTACAATGAGCAGTTCTTC	CAWSPYNEQFF
TRBV15	TRBD1	once	TRBJ1-4	TGTGCCACCAGCAGGGGACAGGAGGAAAAACTGTTTTTT	CATSRGQEEKLFF
TRBV5-4	.	few	TRBJ2-5	TGTGCCAGCAGCTCATCCATTCAAGAGACCCAGTACTTC	CASSSSIQETQYF
TRBV6-5	.	.	TRBJ2-5	TGTGCCGTCAGGGGGGCTTTGGAGACCCAGTACTTC	CAVRGALETQYF
TRBV13	.	.	TRBJ2-7	TGTGCCAGCAGCGGGCGGGTACCGGGGGCGCCCTACGAGCAGTACTTC	CASSGRVPGAPYEQYF
TRBV6-1	TRBD2	once	TRBJ2-7	TGTGCCAGCAGTGAAGAACTAGCGGGCTACGAGCAGTACTTC	CASSEELAGYEQYF
TRBV5-8	.	once	TRBJ2-7	TGTGCCAGCAGCTTCAACCGGGGGGCGTCCTACGAGCAGTACTTC	CASSFNRGASYEQYF
TRBV5-4	.	.	TRBJ1-1	TGTGCCAGCAGCTTGGCGGGCCACCAGAACACTGAAGCTTTCTTT	CASSLAGHQNTEAFF
TRBV5-1	TRBD2	.	TRBJ2-7	TGCGCCAGCAGCTTGGACGGTTTGGGGGACTACAGCTCCTACGAGCAGTACTTC	CASSLDGLGDYSSYEQYF
TRBV5-4	TRBD2	.	TRBJ2-5	TGTGCCAGCAGCACACTAGCGGGCTACCGGGGGGAGACCCAGTACTTC	CASSTLAGYRGETQYF
TRBV9	.	.	TRBJ2-1	TGTGCCAGCAGCGTAGGCCAGGTGAGCTCCTACAATGAGCAGTTCTTC	CASSVGQVSSYNEQFF
TRBV5-6	.	.	TRBJ2-7	TGTGCCAGCAGCCTAGACAGGGGAGGGGTCGAGCAGTACTTC	CASSLDRGGVEQYF
TRBV6-6	.	.	TRBJ1-1	TGTGCCAGCCTAGAGGGAGGGGGCACTGAAGCTTTCTTT	CASLEGGGTEAFF
TRBV5-1	.	.	TRBJ2-1	TGCGCCAGCAGCTTGGCCCAGAAGATTGAGCAGTTCTTC	CASSLAQKIEQFF
TRBV7-9	TRBD2	.	TRBJ2-1	TGTGCCAGCAGTTCTAGGACTAGCGGGATTTCCAATGAGCAGTTCTTC	CASSSRTSGISNEQFF
TRBV10-3	.	.	TRBJ1-1	TGTGCCATCAATACAGCCTCATTCGCTGAAGCTTTCTTT	CAINTASFAEAFF
TRBV4-2	TRBD1	once	TRBJ2-7	TGTGCCAGCAGCCACTCAGGGGGCCCCTACGAGCAGTACTTC	CASSHSGGPYEQYF
TRBV5-8	.	.	TRBJ2-7	TGTGCCAGCAGCTTGTTACGCACGGGGCAGTACTTC	CASSLLRTGQYF
TRBV7-7	TRBD1	.	TRBJ2-5	TGTGCCAGCAGCTTAGGACCCAGGGGGCGCGGCAAAGAGACCCAGTACTTC	CASSLGPRGRGKETQYF
TRBV6-1	TRBD1	.	TRBJ2-7	TGTGCCAGCAGTACAGGACAGGGTTTGAGGTACGAGCAGTACTTC	CASSTGQGLRYEQYF
TRBV18	.	.	TRBJ1-1	TGTGCCAGCTCACCACCCCCCCAGGGTCGGACTGAAGCTTTCTTT	CASSPPPQGRTEAFF
TRBV4-3	TRBD2	.	TRBJ2-1	TGCGCCAGCAGCCAAGATAGCGGGCAATACAATGAGCAGTTCTTC	CASSQDSGQYNEQFF
TRBV6-1	TRBD1	.	TRBJ2-2	TGTGCCAGCAGTGAAGCGGGGACAGGGAACACCGGGGAGCTGTTTTTT	CASSEAGTGNTGELFF
TRBV6-5	.	.	TRBJ1-5	TGTGCCAGCAGTTACATGAGGGTCGGTCAGCCCCAGCATTTT	CASSYMRVGQPQHF
TRBV6-6	.	.	TRBJ1-2	TGTGCCAGCAGTACTGGACCCGGGAGGAGCTACACCTTC	CASSTGPGRSYTF
TRBV7-2	.	.	TRBJ1-4	TGTGCCAGCAGCTTAGGTCCCGGGACGGAAAAACTGTTTTTT	CASSLGPGTEKLFF
TRBV11-1	TRBD1	.	TRBJ2-1	TGTGCCAGCAGCTTAAATCCGGACAGGGGGACTTATGAGCAGTTCTTC	CASSLNPDRGTYEQFF
TRBV7-9	.	.	TRBJ2-3	TGTGCCAGCAGCTTTTTATATTTTCGCACAGATACGCAGTATTTT	CASSFLYFRTDTQYF
TRBV19	TRBD2	.	TRBJ2-3	TGTGCCAGTAGTTCTCAATCTCCTAGCGGATACACAGATACGCAGTATTTT	CASSSQSPSGYTDTQYF
TRBV5-1	.	.	TRBJ2-5	TGCGCCAGCAGCTTGGTGGAAATGGGCAGGTCAAGTCCCCAGTACTTC	CASSLVEMGRSSPQYF
TRBV6-5	TRBD2	.	TRBJ2-7	TGTGCCAGCAGTCAGCGCCTAGCGGGAGGCGCCGAGCAGTACTTC	CASSQRLAGGAEQYF
TRBV9	.	.	TRBJ2-1	TGTGCCAGCAGCGCCCTCCTAGCGAGTAACACCTACAATGAGCAGTTCTTC	CASSALLASNTYNEQFF
TRBV27	.	.	TRBJ2-7	TGTGCCAGCAGTTTATTGGGCGCGGCGGGGAAGGTCTACGAGCAGTACTTC	CASSLLGAAGKVYEQYF
TRBV19	.	.	TRBJ2-7	TGTGCCAGTAGTATACGGGGAGGAGAGGCGAGCTCCTACGAGCAGTACTTC	CASSIRGGEASSYEQYF